This paragraph reports one T cell receptor (beta chain). Its antigen remains undetermined. Nothing much larger sits one base from this clone, and base qualities are not available. The data are from a study of CD8+CD57+ T cells in acquired aplastic anemia (dated by TCRdb to the late 2010s). Notes on the research overall: DNA extracted from sorted CD4+ and CD8+ cells had a mean of 3.2 ug, with a range of roughly 0.18 to 27.4 ug. CD8+CD57+ expansion was defined as a frequency above the mean frequency observed in healthy subjects. What the study reported, not specific to this receptor: Roughly 29 CD8+ CDR3 sequences were shared between patients and controls but appeared highly expressed in patients and within their immunodominant clones. Between patients and healthy controls, no significant difference in CD8+ Simpson's diversity was found (P=0.060).

Genomic DNA served as template for TCR beta VDJ combination and CDR3 sequence profiling. TCR repertoire sequencing was run on an Illumina HiSeq 2000. The authors' analysis ran thus. Repertoire assessment relied on Simpson's diversity index, CDR3 size and DJ length profiles, and TRBV/TRBJ rearrangement plots. Whichever DNA sequence was most abundant in the deep sequencing data was defined as the immunodominant clone. CDR3 amino acid sequences were checked for sharing between subjects and were compared against published repertoires and the VDJdb database. TCRdb reworked the public reads: Q25 trimming with fastp, MiXCR clone assembly, productive beta chains retained. Under each unique CDR3 protein, matching rows form one entry showing the most common genes and DNA. Clone size and V and J calls follow TCRdb, not the original study. The sample records under 200,000 distinct CDR3 sequences, 71% of which are singletons. In total, the top ten clones hold 45% to 60% of the sample.

Patients chosen for sequencing had shown expansion of CD8+CD57+ cells by flow cytometry. Every patient had severe acquired aplastic anemia, diagnosed using the International Study of Aplastic Anemia and Agranulocytosis and Camitta criteria. At the time blood was sampled, none of the patients had received any therapy. In the study, sorted CD4+ and CD8+ blood T cells from patients with severe aplastic anemia and from healthy subjects underwent deep sequencing of TCR repertoires. In the USA, patient enrollment took place under clinicaltrials.gov protocols 00001620, 01623167, 00001397, 00071045, 00081523 and 00961064. Ficoll-Paque density gradient centrifugation was used to isolate peripheral blood mononuclear cells. CD4+ and CD8+ T cells were sorted by FACS or magnetic beads before DNA extraction. Per the germline V gene, MNHNS is the CDR1 and SASEGT is the CDR2. V is pared back by 3 bases and J by 1 base, with 6 bases lying between the germline termini. The CDR3 runs 14 amino acids, cysteine and phenylalanine included. The entry retains the CDR3 DNA only, 42 bases that are in frame from base 1.

This sequence uses TRBV6-1 and TRBJ2-2; the D segment cannot be called with confidence. The receptor comes from a human donor with aplastic anemia. Sequencing was carried out using sorted CD4+, CD8+, or CD8+CD57+ T cells (not recorded which) from PBMCs. The CDR3 loop reads CASSDAQNTGELFF. Read as DNA, the sequence is TGTGCCAGCAGTGACGCGCAGAACACCGGGGAGCTGTTTTTT.